This TCR beta chain was profiled in a study of post-analysis software for immune sequencing data. V was pared by 0 bases and J by 4 bases, with 19 bases between. Germline CDR1 is SGHRS and CDR2 is YFSETQ. The CDR3 is 17 residues long. Overall study findings and caveats: Controls had significantly higher normalized Chao1 diversity than multiple sclerosis patients. The five TRBV segments detected at higher frequency in patients than in controls included TRBV5-6, TRBV5-1 and TRBV20-1. F measure showed strong co-clustering of same-batch samples.

The library was made from cDNA and included unique molecular identifiers. MiXCR was run by TCRdb on the PCR reads, yielding one entry per CDR3 protein. This sample carries hundreds of thousands of distinct CDR3 sequences, about 40% of them seen once, and the ten largest clones take more than 1.5%. Comments on this clonotype: Its specificity is unknown.

This receptor was identified in a girl aged 5 to 17 with multiple sclerosis. V gene TRBV5-1 combines with J gene TRBJ1-1; D ambiguous. Sequencing was done on a sample of blood. The CDR3 bases are TGCGCCAGCAGCTTGGGGTCCGGCTCCGGCGGACGCACTGAAGCTTTCTTT. Translated, it gives CASSLGSGSGGRTEAFF.